In its sample, the clone carrying this TCR beta chain was seen a few times. This sample was included in a study of T cells in Graves' hyperthyroidism and ophthalmopathy. CDR1 is SEHNR and CDR2 is FQNEAQ in the germline V gene (reference sequence). With V trimmed by 4 bases and J by 0 bases, 6 bases remained unmatched. The CDR3 length is 16 residues. TCR beta CDR3 sequences were amplified from RNA transcripts. The TCR CDR3 was amplified in a first-round RT-PCR using the HTBI primer set. A single record per CDR3 protein comes from TCRdb applying MiXCR to the multiplex PCR reads. The table shows hundreds of thousands of distinct CDR3 sequences, with about 15% occurring only once.

The sequence was obtained from a woman younger than 35 with Graves' hyperthyroidism. The chain joins TRBV7-9 to TRBJ2-1; TRBD2 aligns across 7 bases. The sequenced material came from blood. The chain's CDR3 is CASSSRAGSSYNEQFF. The CDR3 DNA reads TGTGCCAGCAGCTCCCGAGCGGGGAGCTCCTACAATGAGCAGTTCTTC.